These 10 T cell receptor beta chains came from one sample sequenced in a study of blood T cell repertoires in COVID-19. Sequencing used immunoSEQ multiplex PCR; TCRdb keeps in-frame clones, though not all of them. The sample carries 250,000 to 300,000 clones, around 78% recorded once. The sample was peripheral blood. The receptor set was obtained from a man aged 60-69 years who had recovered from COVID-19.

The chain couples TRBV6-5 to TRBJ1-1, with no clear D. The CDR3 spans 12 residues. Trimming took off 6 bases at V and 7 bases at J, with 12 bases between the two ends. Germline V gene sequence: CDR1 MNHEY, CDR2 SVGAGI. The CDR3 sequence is CASRKLASEAFF. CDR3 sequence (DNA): TGTGCCAGCAGGAAATTAGCTAGTGAAGCTTTCTTT.

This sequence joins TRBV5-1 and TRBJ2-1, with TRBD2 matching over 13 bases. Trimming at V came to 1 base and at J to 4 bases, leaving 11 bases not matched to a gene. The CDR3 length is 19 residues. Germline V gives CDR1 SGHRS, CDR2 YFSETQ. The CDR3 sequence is CASSLFELAGGVRYNEQFF. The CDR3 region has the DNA TGCGCCAGCAGCTTGTTCGAACTAGCGGGAGGGGTAAGATACAATGAGCAGTTCTTC. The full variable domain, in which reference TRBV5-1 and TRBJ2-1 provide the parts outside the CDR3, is KAGVTQTPRYLIKTRGQQVTLSCSPISGHRSVSWYQQTPGQGLQFLFEYFSETQRNKGNFPGRFSGRQFSNSRSEMNVSTLELGDSALYLCASSLFELAGGVRYNEQFFGPGTRLTVL.

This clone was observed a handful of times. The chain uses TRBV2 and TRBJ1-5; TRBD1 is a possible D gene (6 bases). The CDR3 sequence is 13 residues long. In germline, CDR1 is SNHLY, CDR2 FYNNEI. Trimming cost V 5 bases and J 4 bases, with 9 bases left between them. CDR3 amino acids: CASSWTANQPQHF. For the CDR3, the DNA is TGTGCCAGCAGTTGGACAGCAAATCAGCCCCAGCATTTT.

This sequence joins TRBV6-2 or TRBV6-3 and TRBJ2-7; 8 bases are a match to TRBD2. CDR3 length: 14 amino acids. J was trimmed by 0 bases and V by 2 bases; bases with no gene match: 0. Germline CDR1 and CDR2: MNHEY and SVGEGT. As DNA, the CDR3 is TGTGCCAGCAGTTACCGGGGGGGCTCCTACGAGCAGTACTTC. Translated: CASSYRGGSYEQYF.

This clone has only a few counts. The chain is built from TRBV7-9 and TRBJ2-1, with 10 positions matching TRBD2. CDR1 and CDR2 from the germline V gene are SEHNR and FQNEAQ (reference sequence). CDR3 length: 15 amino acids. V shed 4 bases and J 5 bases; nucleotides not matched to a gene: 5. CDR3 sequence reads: CASSSKRGGNNEQFF. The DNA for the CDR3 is TGTGCCAGCAGCTCGAAGCGGGGGGGCAACAATGAGCAGTTCTTC. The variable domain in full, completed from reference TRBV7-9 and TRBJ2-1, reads DTGVSQNPRHKITKRGQNVTFRCDPISEHNRLYWYRQTLGQGPEFLTYFQNEAQLEKSRLLSDRFSAERPKGSFSTLEIQRTEQGDSAMYLCASSSKRGGNNEQFFGPGTRLTVL.

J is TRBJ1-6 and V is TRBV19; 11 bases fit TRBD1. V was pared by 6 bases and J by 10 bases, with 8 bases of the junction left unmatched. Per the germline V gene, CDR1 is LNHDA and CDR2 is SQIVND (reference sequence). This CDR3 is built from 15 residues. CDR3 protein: CASRSGQGAKSPLHF. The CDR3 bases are TGTGCCAGTAGGAGCGGACAGGGGGCTAAATCACCCCTCCACTTT.

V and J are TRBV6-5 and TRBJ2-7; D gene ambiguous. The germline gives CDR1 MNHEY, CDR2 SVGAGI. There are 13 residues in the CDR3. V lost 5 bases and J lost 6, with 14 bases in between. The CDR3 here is CASSTLQVVEQYF. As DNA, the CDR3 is TGTGCCAGCAGTACCCTTCAGGTTGTCGAGCAGTACTTC.

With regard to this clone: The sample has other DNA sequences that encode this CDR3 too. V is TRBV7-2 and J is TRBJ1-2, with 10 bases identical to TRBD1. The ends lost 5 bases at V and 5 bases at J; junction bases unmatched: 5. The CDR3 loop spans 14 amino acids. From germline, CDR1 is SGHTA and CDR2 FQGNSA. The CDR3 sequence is CASSMDRGMYGYTF. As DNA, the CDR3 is TGTGCCAGCAGCATGGACAGGGGGATGTATGGCTACACCTTC.

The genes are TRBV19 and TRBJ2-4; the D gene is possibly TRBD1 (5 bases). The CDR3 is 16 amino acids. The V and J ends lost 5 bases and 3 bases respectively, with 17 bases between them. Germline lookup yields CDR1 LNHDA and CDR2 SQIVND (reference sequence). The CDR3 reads CASSALIGEGKNIQYF. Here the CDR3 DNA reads TGTGCCAGTAGTGCTCTTATAGGGGAAGGCAAAAACATTCAGTACTTC.

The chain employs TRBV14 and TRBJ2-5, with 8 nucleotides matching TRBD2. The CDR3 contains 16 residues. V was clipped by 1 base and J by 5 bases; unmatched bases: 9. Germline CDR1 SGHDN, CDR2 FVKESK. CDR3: CASSQGAGVLVETQYF. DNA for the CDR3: TGTGCCAGCAGCCAAGGAGCGGGAGTCCTGGTGGAGACCCAGTACTTC.